This is a list of T cell receptor beta chains from one sample in a study of cytomegalovirus exposure and HLA in healthy donors. The protocol was immunoSEQ multiplex PCR, while the TCRdb copy is restricted to in-frame clones and leaves out a portion. The sample has 50,000 to 70,000 clones; approximately 75% are singletons. Sample: PBMCs. These receptors were taken from a young man in good health and CMV-seropositive. The CDR3 runs from the conserved cysteine through the conserved F or W. D genes are given only for firm matches. Size values are once, few and many counts, or a class for expanded clones, and some rows have none.

TRBJ1-2	-	TRBV6-1	-	CASSGRALGIGYTF	TGTGCCAGCAGTGGCAGGGCTCTAGGGATTGGCTACACCTTC
TRBJ1-1	-	TRBV9	-	CASSVGRRPTEAFF	TGTGCCAGCAGCGTAGGAAGGAGGCCCACTGAAGCTTTCTTT
TRBJ1-1	-	TRBV27	few	CASSPMSALNTEAFF	TGTGCCAGCAGTCCTATGTCAGCGCTGAACACTGAAGCTTTCTTT
TRBJ2-7	TRBD1	TRBV18	-	CASCTETGALYEQYF	TGTGCCAGCTGCACGGAGACAGGGGCCCTCTACGAGCAGTACTTC
TRBJ1-5	-	TRBV9	once	CASSFDSGRDQPQHF	TGTGCCAGCAGCTTCGATTCGGGGAGGGATCAGCCCCAGCATTTT
TRBJ2-3	-	TRBV7-3	-	CASSLKGLAANTQYF	TGTGCCAGCAGCTTAAAGGGTTTAGCGGCAAATACGCAGTATTTT
TRBJ2-3	TRBD2	TRBV28	-	CASSMAGGRDTQYF	TGTGCCAGCAGCATGGCGGGGGGGCGGGATACGCAGTATTTT
TRBJ2-2	TRBD1	TRBV5-1	-	CASSLDGQGVGELFF	TGCGCCAGCAGCTTGGACGGACAGGGCGTCGGGGAGCTGTTTTTT
TRBJ2-7	-	TRBV7-2	once	CASSLGRPTSSYEQYF	TGTGCCAGCAGCTTAGGGCGGCCGACGAGCTCCTACGAGCAGTACTTC
TRBJ2-5	TRBD1	TRBV23-1	few	CASSQDRETQYF	TGCGCCAGCAGTCAGGACAGGGAGACCCAGTACTTC
TRBJ1-1	-	TRBV15	-	CATSREPSGGPNTEAFF	TGTGCCACCAGCAGAGAGCCTTCCGGAGGCCCGAACACTGAAGCTTTCTTT
TRBJ2-1	TRBD2	TRBV6-5	-	CASSVGLAGGNEQFF	TGTGCCAGCAGTGTAGGACTAGCGGGGGGCAATGAGCAGTTCTTC
TRBJ1-5	-	TRBV6-1	few	CASSVAGTAHQPQHF	TGTGCCAGCAGTGTGGCAGGGACTGCTCATCAGCCCCAGCATTTT
TRBJ2-4	TRBD2	TRBV6-6	few	CASISGTRQNIQYF	TGTGCCAGCATCTCCGGGACTAGGCAAAACATTCAGTACTTC
TRBJ1-1	-	TRBV10-3	-	CAISTGTLNTEAFF	TGTGCCATCAGCACCGGGACATTGAACACTGAAGCTTTCTTT
TRBJ1-1	TRBD1	TRBV7-3	-	CASSPGTALEAFF	TGTGCCAGCAGCCCCGGGACAGCCCTGGAAGCTTTCTTT
TRBJ2-1	TRBD1	TRBV18	-	CASSRRDRVGNEQFF	TGTGCCAGCTCACGGCGGGACAGGGTTGGCAATGAGCAGTTCTTC
TRBJ2-3	TRBD2	TRBV28	-	CASSLGLAGGTDTQYF	TGTGCCAGCAGTCTGGGACTAGCGGGAGGCACAGATACGCAGTATTTT
TRBJ1-2	-	TRBV7-2	-	CASQPMTGSGYTF	TGTGCCAGCCAACCCATGACCGGGTCTGGCTACACCTTC
TRBJ1-5	TRBD1	TRBV5-1	-	CASSLVTGAGQPQHF	TGCGCCAGCAGCTTGGTGACAGGGGCTGGTCAGCCCCAGCATTTT
TRBJ1-1	-	TRBV10-1	few	CASSEWEEGDTEAFF	TGCGCCAGCAGTGAGTGGGAAGAGGGCGACACTGAAGCTTTCTTT
TRBJ1-1	-	TRBV6-5	few	CASSYRGLNTEAFF	TGTGCCAGCAGTTATAGGGGCTTGAACACTGAAGCTTTCTTT
TRBJ1-1	TRBD1	TRBV28	-	CASILGQGESAAFF	TGTGCCAGCATCTTAGGACAGGGAGAGAGTGCCGCTTTCTTT
TRBJ1-1	-	TRBV18	-	CASSPTQEGRSEAFF	TGTGCCAGCTCCCCAACGCAGGAGGGAAGGAGTGAAGCTTTCTTT
TRBJ2-7	TRBD2	TRBV7-2	-	CASSPTSGVLLEQYF	TGTGCCAGCAGCCCGACTAGCGGGGTCCTCCTGGAGCAGTACTTC
TRBJ2-3	-	TRBV5-1	-	CASSLGGVSTDTQYF	TGCGCCAGCAGCTTGGGCGGGGTCAGCACAGATACGCAGTATTTT
TRBJ1-5	-	TRBV29-1	-	CSVGQNNQPQHF	TGCAGCGTTGGTCAGAACAATCAGCCCCAGCATTTT
TRBJ1-5	-	TRBV6-4	-	CASSVEFNQPQHF	TGTGCCAGCAGTGTGGAGTTCAATCAGCCCCAGCATTTT
TRBJ2-1	TRBD1	TRBV10-3	once	CAIPGQGGNEQFF	TGTGCCATACCGGGACAGGGAGGGAATGAGCAGTTCTTC
TRBJ2-3	TRBD1	TRBV7-2	-	CASSPQQGRDTQYF	TGTGCCAGCAGCCCGCAACAGGGGAGAGATACGCAGTATTTT
TRBJ2-7	TRBD1	TRBV10-3	few	CAIRGQSYEQYF	TGTGCCATCAGGGGACAGTCCTACGAGCAGTACTTC
TRBJ1-3	TRBD1	TRBV30	-	CACRAQGRTIYF	TGTGCCTGTCGAGCACAGGGGCGTACCATATATTTT
TRBJ2-2	TRBD2	TRBV4-2	-	CASSQSGGTDTGELFF	TGTGCCAGCAGCCAATCGGGGGGGACGGACACCGGGGAGCTGTTTTTT
TRBJ2-6	-	TRBV9	-	CASSVSGANVLTF	TGTGCCAGCAGCGTCTCCGGGGCCAACGTCCTGACTTTC
TRBJ2-5	-	TRBV9	-	CASSVGASHLIETQYF	TGTGCCAGCAGCGTAGGGGCTAGCCACTTGATCGAGACCCAGTACTTC